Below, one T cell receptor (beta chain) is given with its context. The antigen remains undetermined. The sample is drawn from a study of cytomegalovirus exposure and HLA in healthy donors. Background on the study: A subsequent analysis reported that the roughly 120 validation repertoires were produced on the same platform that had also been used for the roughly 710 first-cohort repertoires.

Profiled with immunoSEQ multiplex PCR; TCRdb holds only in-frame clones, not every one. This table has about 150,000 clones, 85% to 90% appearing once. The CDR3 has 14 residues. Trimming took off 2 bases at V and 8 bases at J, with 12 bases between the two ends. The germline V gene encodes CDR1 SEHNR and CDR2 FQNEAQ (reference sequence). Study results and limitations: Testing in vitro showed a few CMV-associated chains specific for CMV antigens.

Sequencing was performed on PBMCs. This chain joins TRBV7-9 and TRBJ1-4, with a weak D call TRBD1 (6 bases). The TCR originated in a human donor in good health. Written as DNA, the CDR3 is TGTGCCAGCAGCTTATTGGGGGCGGAAGAAAAACTGTTTTTT. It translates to CASSLLGAEEKLFF.